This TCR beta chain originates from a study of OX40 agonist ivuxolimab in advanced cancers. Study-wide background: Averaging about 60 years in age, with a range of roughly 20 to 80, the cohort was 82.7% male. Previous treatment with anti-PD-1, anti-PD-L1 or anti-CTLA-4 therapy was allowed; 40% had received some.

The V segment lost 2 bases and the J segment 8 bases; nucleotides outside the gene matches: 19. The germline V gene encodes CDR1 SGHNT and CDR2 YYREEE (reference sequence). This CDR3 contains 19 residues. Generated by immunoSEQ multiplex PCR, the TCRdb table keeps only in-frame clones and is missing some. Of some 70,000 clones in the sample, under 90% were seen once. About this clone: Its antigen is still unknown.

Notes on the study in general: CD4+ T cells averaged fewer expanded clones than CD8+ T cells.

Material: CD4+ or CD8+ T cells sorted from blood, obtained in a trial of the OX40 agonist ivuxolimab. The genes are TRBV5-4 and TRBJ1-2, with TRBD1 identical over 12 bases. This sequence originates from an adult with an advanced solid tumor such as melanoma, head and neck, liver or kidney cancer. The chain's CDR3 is CASSFFLFGLGQGAAGYTF. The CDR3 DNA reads TGTGCCAGCAGCTTTTTTTTGTTCGGGTTGGGACAGGGGGCTGCAGGCTACACCTTC. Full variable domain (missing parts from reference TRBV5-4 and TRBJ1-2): ETGVTQSPTHLIKTRGQQVTLRCSSQSGHNTVSWYQQALGQGPQFIFQYYREEENGRGNFPPRFSGLQFPNYSSELNVNALELDDSALYLCASSFFLFGLGQGAAGYTFGSGTRLTVV.